Listed here is a single T cell receptor (beta chain). The antigen remains unidentified. These data are taken from a study of Ad26.COV2.S vaccination and SARS-CoV-2 variants. This sample's treatment: over 15 received Ad26.COV2.S at low or high dose, single or two shots; roughly five received placebo; per-sample allocation not given. Collection of the samples took place on day 63 after the first injection of vaccine or placebo. Clones were sequenced by immunoSEQ multiplex PCR, and TCRdb holds only the in-frame ones, with some missing. The data show some 410,000 clones, about 90% seen once. The CDR3 contains 16 residues. The V gene end was trimmed by 5 bases and the J gene end by 0 bases; junction bases not matched to a gene: 6. Per the germline V gene, CDR1 is SGHTA and CDR2 is FQGNSA. Whole-study findings and limits: Vaccinees showed greater spike-specific TCR breadth than placebo recipients.

The sample here was peripheral blood, taken in a trial of Ad26.COV2.S vaccine versus placebo. This TCR was recovered from a person between 18 and 65 years old who received the Ad26.COV2.S COVID-19 vaccine or a placebo. The chain is built from TRBV7-2 and TRBJ2-1; 8 nucleotides agree with TRBD2. The CDR3 region is CASSVIGTSSYNEQFF. The CDR3 nucleotides read TGTGCCAGCAGCGTGATTGGGACTAGCTCCTACAATGAGCAGTTCTTC. The full variable domain, its missing parts supplied by reference TRBV7-2 and TRBJ2-1, is GAGVSQSPSNKVTEKGKDVELRCDPISGHTALYWYRQSLGQGLEFLIYFQGNSAPDKSGLPSDRFSAERTGGSVSTLTIQRTQQEDSAVYLCASSVIGTSSYNEQFFGPGTRLTVL.